The next 5 T cell receptor beta chains were all read from a single sample in a study of cytomegalovirus exposure and HLA in healthy donors. A multiplex PCR was run with 60 Vbeta primers and 13 Jbeta primers. Profiled with immunoSEQ multiplex PCR; TCRdb holds only in-frame clones, not every one. The sample includes about 130,000 clones, 65% to 90% seen only once; the top ten take 1% to 1.5%. Sequences were obtained from PBMCs. The receptors stem from a girl aged 2 to 9 in good health and CMV-seronegative.

The V gene is TRBV7-2, the J gene TRBJ2-7, with 12 bases matching TRBD1. With 3 bases clipped from V and 10 bases from J, the junction kept 4 bases outside the gene matches. Germline V CDR1 and CDR2: SGHTA, FQGNSA. The CDR3 totals 13 residues. For the CDR3, the DNA is TGTGCCAGCAGCTTGGGGACAGGGGGCCGTCAGTACTTC. It codes for CASSLGTGGRQYF.

This chain connects TRBV5-6 to TRBJ2-5, with TRBD2 matching 12 bases. J was trimmed by 1 base and V by 4 bases; bases with no gene match: 2. This CDR3 is built from 15 residues. The germline V gene has CDR1 SGHDT and CDR2 YYEEEE. CDR3 nucleotide sequence: TGTGCCAGCAGCGCGACTAGCGGGGGCCAAGAGACCCAGTACTTC. The encoded protein is CASSATSGGQETQYF.

The genes are TRBV4-3 and TRBJ2-7; 10 nucleotides line up with TRBD1. The CDR3 runs to 16 residues. CDR1 and CDR2 (germline): LGHNA, YSLEER. Trimming cost V 0 bases and J 1 base; bases outside gene matches: 3. CDR3 loop: CASSQDWTGGSYEQYF. The CDR3 DNA reads as TGCGCCAGCAGCCAAGACTGGACAGGGGGGTCCTACGAGCAGTACTTC.

CDR3 sequence (DNA): TGCGCCAGCAGCCAAGTTTTGTCGGCGAGGGGGCCGGAAAAACTGTTTTTT. Translation gives CASSQVLSARGPEKLFF. This chain links TRBV4-1 with TRBJ1-4; TRBD1 matches at 7 bases. This CDR3 is 17 amino acids long. The junction had 13 bases not matched to a gene; V was cut back by 1 base and J by 8 bases. Germline CDR1 and CDR2: MGHRA and YSYEKL.

This chain uses TRBV25-1 with TRBJ2-7; 7 bases map to TRBD1. CDR1 is MGHDK and CDR2 is SYGVNS in the germline V gene. This CDR3 region has 13 residues. V trimming: 7 bases; J trimming: 2 bases; junction bases outside the gene matches: 5. The DNA of the CDR3 is TGTGCCAGCACGGAAGGGGGCACCTACGAGCAGTACTTC. Protein product: CASTEGGTYEQYF.